The present T cell receptor (beta chain) was sequenced within a study of blood T cell repertoires in COVID-19. For the study at large: COVID-19 samples from acute and convalescent phases originated in the United States, Italy and Spain. T cells, B-cell-depleted T cells, or PBMCs provided the cDNA or gDNA that served as material.

The junction had 10 bases not matched to a gene; V was cut back by 5 bases and J by 5 bases. Germline lookup yields CDR1 SGHRS and CDR2 YFSETQ. The CDR3 consists of 16 residues. As processed by the authors: Nucleated cell counts were estimated from reference gene primer amplification. TCRdb keeps only in-frame clones here, not all; method: immunoSEQ multiplex PCR. That table gives V, J and clone size, and the DNA gave D and trimming. Found here are a few hundred thousand clones, 84% of them singletons; the top ten hold about 2.3%. Specimen: peripheral blood. The sequence derives from a man aged 35-49 years who had recovered from COVID-19. V usage is TRBV5-1 and J usage is TRBJ2-7; 13 bases map to TRBD2. DNA for the CDR3: TGCGCCAGCAGTGGGACTAGCGGGGCTCTTATGAACGAGCAGTACTTC. It is translated as CASSGTSGALMNEQYF.